A single T cell receptor (beta chain) is shown here with its context. This clone was seen only once. Its cognate antigen has yet to be identified. No per-base quality is available; no much larger clone lies one base away. For TCR Vbeta sequencing, memory CD4+ T cells were sorted ex vivo from the peripheral blood of both healthy controls and narcolepsy patients. Here V drops 3 bases and J drops 1 base, and the junction holds 1 base not matched to any gene. Taken from cysteine to phenylalanine, the CDR3 has 13 residues. The read is trimmed to its CDR3 DNA, 39 bases read in frame from base 1. Based on the germline V gene (reference sequence), the CDR1 and CDR2 sequences are GTSNPN and SVGIG. This entry comes from a study of T cells in narcolepsy (dated by TCRdb to the late 2010s). Background on the whole study: Patients with narcolepsy type 1 or type 2 (NT1, NT2) and healthy control donors were enrolled in the study. To look for autoreactive T cells in narcolepsy patients that target self-antigens of hypocretin neurons (hypocretin, TRIB2), the study used TCR Vbeta sequencing to follow clonotypes in blood and CSF. The paper as a whole reports these results and caveats: Patients and controls had comparable numbers of sequenced blood memory CD4+ clonotypes, averaging about 37,000 and 33,000, respectively. Autoreactive clonotypes were reported to be detected serially in the blood of the same patients and of different patients, but not in the blood of healthy controls. No sequences matching autoreactive T cell clones were contained in some blood memory CD4+ repertoires from patients and controls. Plots comparing CSF and blood CD4+ T cell clonotypes from the same patient highlighted HCRT-specific and TRIB2-specific autoreactive clonotypes.

The library was generated by the immunoSEQ multiplex PCR assay. What TCRdb holds here is the immuneACCESS table cut down to in-frame rearrangements. Part of the clones is not present; checked against another copy, under half of the missing clones reflect an unresolved V gene, and the others are unexplained. The sample data list under 30,000 clones, and roughly 85% of these were observed just once. In total, the top ten clones hold under 1.5% of the sample. The chain employs TRBV30 and TRBJ2-3; the junction holds 7 bases that match TRBD2. The receptor was derived from a human donor with narcolepsy. Input material: CD45RA- memory CD4+ T cells from PBMCs. What this sample's cell subset or site label stands for: memory T cells sorted ex vivo from peripheral blood. The nucleotide sequence reads TGTGCCTGGAGGGCGGGAGGCACAGATACGCAGTATTTT. Protein translation: CAWRAGGTDTQYF.